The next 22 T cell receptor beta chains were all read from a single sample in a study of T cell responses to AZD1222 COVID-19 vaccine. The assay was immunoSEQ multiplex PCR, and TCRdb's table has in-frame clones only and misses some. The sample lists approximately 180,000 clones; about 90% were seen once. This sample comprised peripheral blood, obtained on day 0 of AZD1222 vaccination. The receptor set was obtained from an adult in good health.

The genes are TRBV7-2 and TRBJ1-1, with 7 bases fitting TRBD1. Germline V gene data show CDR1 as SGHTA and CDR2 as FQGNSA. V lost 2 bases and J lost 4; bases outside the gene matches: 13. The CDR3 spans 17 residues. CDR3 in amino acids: CASSLLLRGLERTEAFF. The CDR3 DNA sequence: TGTGCCAGCAGCTTACTCCTCAGGGGGTTGGAGCGCACTGAAGCTTTCTTT.

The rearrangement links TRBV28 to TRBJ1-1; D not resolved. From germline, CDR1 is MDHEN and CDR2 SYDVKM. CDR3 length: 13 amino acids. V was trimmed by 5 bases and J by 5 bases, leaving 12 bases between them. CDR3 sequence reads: CASSPPLVTEAFF. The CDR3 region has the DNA TGTGCCAGCAGTCCCCCATTGGTTACTGAAGCTTTCTTT.

The CDR3 sequence is CASRTGGRTDTQYF. CDR3 DNA sequence: TGTGCCAGTAGAACAGGGGGTAGGACAGATACGCAGTATTTT. This sequence joins TRBV19 and TRBJ2-3; 8 bases are a match to TRBD1. V lost 6 bases to trimming and J lost 3 bases; unmatched junction nucleotides: 5. The germline CDR1 and CDR2 sequences are LNHDA and SQIVND (reference sequence). The CDR3 has 14 amino acids. The full variable domain, completed using reference TRBV19 and TRBJ2-3, is DGGITQSPKYLFRKEGQNVTLSCEQNLNHDAMYWYRQDPGQGLRLIYYSQIVNDFQKGDIAEGYSVSREKKESFPLTVTSAQKNPTAFYLCASRTGGRTDTQYFGPGTRLTVL.

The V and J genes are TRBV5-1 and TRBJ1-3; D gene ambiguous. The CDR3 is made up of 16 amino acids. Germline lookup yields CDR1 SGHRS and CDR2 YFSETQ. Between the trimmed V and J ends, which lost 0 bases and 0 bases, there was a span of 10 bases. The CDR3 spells CASSLDGQNSGNTIYF. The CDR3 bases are TGCGCCAGCAGCTTGGATGGTCAGAACTCTGGAAACACCATATATTTT.

The CDR3 is CASSLGAGAPSAFF. The CDR3 region has the DNA TGTGCCAGCAGCTTAGGGGCAGGGGCCCCCTCAGCTTTCTTT. The V and J genes are TRBV11-2 and TRBJ1-1; possible D gene TRBD1, 6 bases. The germline gives CDR1 SGHAT, CDR2 FQNNGV. The CDR3 is made up of 14 amino acids. Deletions cut 1 base from V and 10 bases from J, with 16 bases between.

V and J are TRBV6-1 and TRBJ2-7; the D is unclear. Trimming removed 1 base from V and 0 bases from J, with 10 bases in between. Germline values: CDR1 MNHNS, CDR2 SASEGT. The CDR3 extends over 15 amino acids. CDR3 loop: CASSEELVHSYEQYF. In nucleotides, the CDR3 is TGTGCCAGCAGTGAAGAGTTGGTACACTCCTACGAGCAGTACTTC.

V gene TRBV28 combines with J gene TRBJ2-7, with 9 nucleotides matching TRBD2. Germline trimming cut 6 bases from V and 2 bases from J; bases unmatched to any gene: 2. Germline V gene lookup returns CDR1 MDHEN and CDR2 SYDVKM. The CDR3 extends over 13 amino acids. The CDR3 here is CASRREGTYEQYF. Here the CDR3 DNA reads TGTGCCAGCAGGCGGGAGGGTACCTACGAGCAGTACTTC. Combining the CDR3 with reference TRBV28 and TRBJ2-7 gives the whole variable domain DVKVTQSSRYLVKRTGEKVFLECVQDMDHENMFWYRQDPGLGLRLIYFSYDVKMKEKGDIPEGYSVSREKKERFSLILESASTNQTSMYLCASRREGTYEQYFGPGTRLTVT.

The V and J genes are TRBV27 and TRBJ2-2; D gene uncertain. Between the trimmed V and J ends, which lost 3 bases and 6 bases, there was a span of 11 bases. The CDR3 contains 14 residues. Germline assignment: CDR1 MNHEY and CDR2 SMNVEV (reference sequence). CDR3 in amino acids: CASSLGSGSGELFF. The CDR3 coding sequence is TGTGCCAGCAGTTTGGGGTCGGGCTCCGGGGAGCTGTTTTTT.

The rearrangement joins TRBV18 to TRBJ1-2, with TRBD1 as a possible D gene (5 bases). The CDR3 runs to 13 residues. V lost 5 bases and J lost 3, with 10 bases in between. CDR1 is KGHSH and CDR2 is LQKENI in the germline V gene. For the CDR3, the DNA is TGTGCCAGCTCAAGGGACGCGGACTATGGCTACACCTTC. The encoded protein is CASSRDADYGYTF.

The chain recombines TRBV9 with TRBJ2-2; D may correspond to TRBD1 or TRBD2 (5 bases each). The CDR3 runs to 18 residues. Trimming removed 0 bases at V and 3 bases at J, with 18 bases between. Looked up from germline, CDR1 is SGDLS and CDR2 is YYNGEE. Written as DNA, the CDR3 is TGTGCCAGCAGCGTAGCTACCGGGGACGCTCGCGACACCGGGGAGCTGTTTTTT. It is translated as CASSVATGDARDTGELFF.

This CDR3 is CASSEQGVLYNEQFF. The CDR3 DNA sequence: TGTGCCAGCAGTGAACAGGGGGTACTCTACAATGAGCAGTTCTTC. This rearrangement joins TRBV2 to TRBJ2-1; 7 positions agree with TRBD1. Germline V lookup: CDR1 SNHLY, CDR2 FYNNEI. The J segment lost 3 bases and the V segment lost 2 bases, leaving 4 bases of the junction unmatched. This CDR3 comprises 15 residues.

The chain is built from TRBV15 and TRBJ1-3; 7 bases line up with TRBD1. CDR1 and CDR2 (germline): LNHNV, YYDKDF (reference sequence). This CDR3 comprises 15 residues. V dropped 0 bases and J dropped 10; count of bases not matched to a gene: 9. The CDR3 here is CATSRDRDRGITIYF. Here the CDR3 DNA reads TGTGCCACCAGCAGAGATCGGGACAGAGGAATAACCATATATTTT.

CDR3 sequence: CASSPPGVRNEQYF. The CDR3 DNA sequence: TGTGCCAGCAGTCCCCCCGGGGTGAGGAACGAGCAGTACTTC. The chain employs TRBV7-2 and TRBJ2-7; tentatively, D is TRBD2 (5 bases). The CDR3 extends over 14 amino acids. V shed 6 bases and J shed 5 bases, with 17 bases lying between them. The V gene's germline CDR1 is SGHTA and CDR2 FQGNSA.

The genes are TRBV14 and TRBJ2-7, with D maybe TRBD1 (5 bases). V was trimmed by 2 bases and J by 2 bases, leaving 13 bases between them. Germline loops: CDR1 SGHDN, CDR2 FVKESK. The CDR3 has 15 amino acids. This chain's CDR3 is CASSQQLGATYEQYF. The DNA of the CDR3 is TGTGCCAGCAGCCAACAGCTAGGGGCTACCTACGAGCAGTACTTC.

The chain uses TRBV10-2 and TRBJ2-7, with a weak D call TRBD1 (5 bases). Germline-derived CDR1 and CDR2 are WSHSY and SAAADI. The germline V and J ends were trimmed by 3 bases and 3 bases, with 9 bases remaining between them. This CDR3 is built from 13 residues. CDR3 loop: CASSDWGGYEQYF. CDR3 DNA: TGCGCCAGCAGTGATTGGGGCGGCTACGAGCAGTACTTC.

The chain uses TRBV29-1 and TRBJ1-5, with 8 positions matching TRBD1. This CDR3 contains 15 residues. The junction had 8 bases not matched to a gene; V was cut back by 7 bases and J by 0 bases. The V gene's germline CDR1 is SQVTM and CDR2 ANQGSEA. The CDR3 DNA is TGCAGCGATCCGACAGGGGTCTTTAGCAATCAGCCCCAGCATTTT. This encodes CSDPTGVFSNQPQHF.

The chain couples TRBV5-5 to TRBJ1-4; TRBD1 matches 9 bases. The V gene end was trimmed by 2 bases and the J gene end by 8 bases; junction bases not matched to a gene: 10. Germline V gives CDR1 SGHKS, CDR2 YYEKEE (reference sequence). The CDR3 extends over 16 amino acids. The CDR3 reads CASSFDRTGEIEKLFF. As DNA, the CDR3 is TGTGCCAGCAGCTTTGATCGGACAGGGGAGATCGAAAAACTGTTTTTT.

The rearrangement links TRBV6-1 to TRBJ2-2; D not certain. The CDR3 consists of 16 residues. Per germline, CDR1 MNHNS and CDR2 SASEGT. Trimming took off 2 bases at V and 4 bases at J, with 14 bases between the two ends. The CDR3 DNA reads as TGTGCCAGCAGTGAAATAGGAGAGCCATCCACCGGGGAGCTGTTTTTT. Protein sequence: CASSEIGEPSTGELFF.

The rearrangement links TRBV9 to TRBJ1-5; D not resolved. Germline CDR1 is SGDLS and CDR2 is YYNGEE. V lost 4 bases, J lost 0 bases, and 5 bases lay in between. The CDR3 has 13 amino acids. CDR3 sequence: CASSRDSNQPQHF. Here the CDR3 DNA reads TGTGCCAGCAGCAGAGATAGCAATCAGCCCCAGCATTTT. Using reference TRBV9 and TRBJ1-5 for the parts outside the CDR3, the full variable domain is DSGVTQTPKHLITATGQRVTLRCSPRSGDLSVYWYQQSLDQGLQFLIQYYNGEERAKGNILERFSAQQFPDLHSELNLSSLELGDSALYFCASSRDSNQPQHFGDGTRLSIL.

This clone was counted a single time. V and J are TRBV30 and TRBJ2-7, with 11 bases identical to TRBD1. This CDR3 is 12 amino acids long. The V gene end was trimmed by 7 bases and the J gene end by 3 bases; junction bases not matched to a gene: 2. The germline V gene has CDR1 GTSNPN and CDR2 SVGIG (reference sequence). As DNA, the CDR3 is TGTGCCTCCGGGACAGGGGGCTACGAGCAGTACTTC. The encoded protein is CASGTGGYEQYF.

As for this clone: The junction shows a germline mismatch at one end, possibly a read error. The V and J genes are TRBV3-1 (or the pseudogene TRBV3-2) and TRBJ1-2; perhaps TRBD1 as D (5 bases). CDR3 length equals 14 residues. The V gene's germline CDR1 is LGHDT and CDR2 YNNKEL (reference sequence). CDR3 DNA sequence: TGTGCCAGCAGAGCGGACAATGGTAACTATGTCTACACCTTC. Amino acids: CASRADNGNYVYTF.

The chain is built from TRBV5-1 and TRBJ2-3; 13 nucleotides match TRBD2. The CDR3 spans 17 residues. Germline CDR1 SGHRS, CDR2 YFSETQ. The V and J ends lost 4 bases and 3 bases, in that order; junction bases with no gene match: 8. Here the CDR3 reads CASSTSGRAVGTDTQYF. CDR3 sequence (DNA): TGCGCCAGCAGCACTAGCGGGAGGGCCGTGGGTACAGATACGCAGTATTTT.